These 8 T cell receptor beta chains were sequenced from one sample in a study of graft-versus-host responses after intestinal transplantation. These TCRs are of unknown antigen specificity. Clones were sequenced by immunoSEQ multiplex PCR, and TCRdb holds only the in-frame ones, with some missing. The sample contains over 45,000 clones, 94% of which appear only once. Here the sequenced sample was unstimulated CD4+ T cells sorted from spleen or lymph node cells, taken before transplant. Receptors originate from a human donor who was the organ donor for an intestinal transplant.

The CDR3 region is CASRTTQEKLFF. CDR3 DNA: TGTGCCAGCAGAACCACACAAGAAAAACTGTTTTTT. J is TRBJ1-4 and V is TRBV6-6; D ambiguous. Germline lookup yields CDR1 MNHNY and CDR2 SVGAGI (reference sequence). V dropped 6 bases and J dropped 8 bases, with 10 bases sitting between them. This CDR3 comprises 12 residues.

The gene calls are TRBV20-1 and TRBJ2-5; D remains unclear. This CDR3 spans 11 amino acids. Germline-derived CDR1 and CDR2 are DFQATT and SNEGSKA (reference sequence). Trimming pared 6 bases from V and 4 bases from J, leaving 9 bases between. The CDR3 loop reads CSAVQGETQYF. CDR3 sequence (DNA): TGCAGTGCGGTACAAGGAGAGACCCAGTACTTC.

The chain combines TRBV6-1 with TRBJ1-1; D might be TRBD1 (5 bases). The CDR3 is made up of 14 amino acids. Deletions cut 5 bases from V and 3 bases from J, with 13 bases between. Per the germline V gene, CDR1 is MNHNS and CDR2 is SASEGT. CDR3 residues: CASSSWVGDTEAFF. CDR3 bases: TGTGCCAGCAGTTCATGGGTAGGGGACACTGAAGCTTTCTTT.

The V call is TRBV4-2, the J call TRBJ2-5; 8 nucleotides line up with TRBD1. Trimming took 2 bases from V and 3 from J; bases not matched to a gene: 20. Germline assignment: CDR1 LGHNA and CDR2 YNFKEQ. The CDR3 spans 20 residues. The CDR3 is CASSQWWTGKSGWSKETQYF. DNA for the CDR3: TGTGCCAGCAGCCAATGGTGGACAGGGAAGTCAGGATGGTCCAAAGAGACCCAGTACTTC.

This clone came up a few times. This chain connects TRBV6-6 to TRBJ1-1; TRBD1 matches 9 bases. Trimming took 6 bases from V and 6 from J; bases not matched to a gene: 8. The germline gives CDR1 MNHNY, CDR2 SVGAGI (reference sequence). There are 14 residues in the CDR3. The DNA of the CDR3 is TGTGCCAGCAGGATCCGGGACAGGGACCCTGAAGCTTTCTTT. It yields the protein CASRIRDRDPEAFF.

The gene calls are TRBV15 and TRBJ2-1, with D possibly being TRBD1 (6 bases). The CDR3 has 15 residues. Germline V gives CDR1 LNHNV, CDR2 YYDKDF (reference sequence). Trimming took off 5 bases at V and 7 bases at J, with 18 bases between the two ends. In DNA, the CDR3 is TGTGCCACCAGCGCCCAGCTTGGGGGCATAAATGAGCAGTTCTTC. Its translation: CATSAQLGGINEQFF.

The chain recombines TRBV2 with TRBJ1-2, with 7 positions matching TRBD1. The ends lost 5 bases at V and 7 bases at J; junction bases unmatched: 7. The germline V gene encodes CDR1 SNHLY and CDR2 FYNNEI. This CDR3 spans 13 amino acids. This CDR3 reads CASSNDRVRGYTF. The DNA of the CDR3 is TGTGCCAGCAGTAATGACAGGGTGCGTGGCTACACCTTC. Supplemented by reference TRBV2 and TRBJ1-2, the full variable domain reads EPEVTQTPSHQVTQMGQEVILRCVPISNHLYFYWYRQILGQKVEFLVSFYNNEISEKSEIFDDQFSVERPDGSNFTLKIRSTKLEDSAMYFCASSNDRVRGYTFGSGTRLTVV.

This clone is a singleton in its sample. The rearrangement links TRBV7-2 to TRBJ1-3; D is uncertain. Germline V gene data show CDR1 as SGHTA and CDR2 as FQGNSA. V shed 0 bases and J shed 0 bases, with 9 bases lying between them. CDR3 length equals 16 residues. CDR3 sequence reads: CASSLAPAYSGNTIYF. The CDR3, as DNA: TGTGCCAGCAGCTTAGCCCCAGCGTACTCTGGAAACACCATATATTTT.